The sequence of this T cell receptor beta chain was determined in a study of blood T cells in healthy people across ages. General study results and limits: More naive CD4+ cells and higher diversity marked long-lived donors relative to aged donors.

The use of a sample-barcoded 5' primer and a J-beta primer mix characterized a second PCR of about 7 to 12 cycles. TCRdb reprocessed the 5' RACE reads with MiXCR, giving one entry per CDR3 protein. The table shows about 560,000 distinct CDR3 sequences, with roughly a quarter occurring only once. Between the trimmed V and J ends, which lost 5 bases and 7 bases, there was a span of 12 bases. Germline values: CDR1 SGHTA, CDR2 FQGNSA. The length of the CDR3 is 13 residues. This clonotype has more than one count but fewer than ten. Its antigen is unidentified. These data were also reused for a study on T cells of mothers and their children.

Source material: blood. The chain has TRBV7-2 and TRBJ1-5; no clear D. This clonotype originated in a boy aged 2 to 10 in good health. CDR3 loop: CASSTRGEQPQHF. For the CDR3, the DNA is TGTGCCAGCAGCACCCGGGGTGAGCAGCCCCAGCATTTT.